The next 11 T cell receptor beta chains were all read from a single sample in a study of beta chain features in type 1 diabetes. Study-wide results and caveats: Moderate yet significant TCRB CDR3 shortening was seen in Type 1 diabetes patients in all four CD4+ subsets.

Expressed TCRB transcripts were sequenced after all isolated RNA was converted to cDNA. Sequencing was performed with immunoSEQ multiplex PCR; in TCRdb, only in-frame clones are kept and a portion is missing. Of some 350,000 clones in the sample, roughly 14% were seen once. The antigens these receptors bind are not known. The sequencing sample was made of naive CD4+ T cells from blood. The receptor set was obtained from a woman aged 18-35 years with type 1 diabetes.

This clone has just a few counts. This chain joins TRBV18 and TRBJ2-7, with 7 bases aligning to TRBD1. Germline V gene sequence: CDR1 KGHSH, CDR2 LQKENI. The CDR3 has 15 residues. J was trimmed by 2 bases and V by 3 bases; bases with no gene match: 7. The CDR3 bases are TGTGCCAGCTCACCTTCGAGGACAGGAGCCTACGAGCAGTACTTC. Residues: CASSPSRTGAYEQYF.

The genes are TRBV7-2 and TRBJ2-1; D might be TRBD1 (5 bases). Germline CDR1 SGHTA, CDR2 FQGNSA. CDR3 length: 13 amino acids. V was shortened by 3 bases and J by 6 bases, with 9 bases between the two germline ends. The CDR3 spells CASSFTGFNEQFF. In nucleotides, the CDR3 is TGTGCCAGCAGCTTCACAGGATTCAATGAGCAGTTCTTC.

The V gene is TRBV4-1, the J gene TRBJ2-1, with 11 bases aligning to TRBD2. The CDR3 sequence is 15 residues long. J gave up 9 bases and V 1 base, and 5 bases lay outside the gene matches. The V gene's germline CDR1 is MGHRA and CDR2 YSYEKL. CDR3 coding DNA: TGCGCCAGCAGCCAAGTAGCGGGAGGGCCTTTTGAGCAGTTCTTC. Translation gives CASSQVAGGPFEQFF.

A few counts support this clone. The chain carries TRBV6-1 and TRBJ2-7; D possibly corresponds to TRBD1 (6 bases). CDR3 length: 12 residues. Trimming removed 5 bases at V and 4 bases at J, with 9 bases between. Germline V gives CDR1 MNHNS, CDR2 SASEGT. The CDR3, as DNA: TGTGCCAGCAGTAAACAGGGTTACGAGCAGTACTTC. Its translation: CASSKQGYEQYF.

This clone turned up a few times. In nucleotides, the CDR3 is TGTGCCAGCAGCTCAAATCCGCCGGGACTAGCAGGAGATACGCAGTATTTT. Protein sequence: CASSSNPPGLAGDTQYF. The gene calls are TRBV7-3 and TRBJ2-3; 9 bases align to TRBD2. This CDR3 comprises 17 residues. V lost 4 bases to trimming and J lost 5 bases; unmatched junction nucleotides: 13. Germline V gene lookup returns CDR1 SGHTA and CDR2 FQGTGA.

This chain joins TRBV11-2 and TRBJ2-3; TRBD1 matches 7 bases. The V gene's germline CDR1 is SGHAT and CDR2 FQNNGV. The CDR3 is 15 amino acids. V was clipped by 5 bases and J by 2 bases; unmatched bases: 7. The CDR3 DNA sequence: TGTGCCAGCAGCGCAGGGGGTTATAACACAGATACGCAGTATTTT. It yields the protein CASSAGGYNTDTQYF. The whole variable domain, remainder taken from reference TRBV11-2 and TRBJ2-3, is EAGVAQSPRYKIIEKRQSVAFWCNPISGHATLYWYQQILGQGPKLLIQFQNNGVVDDSQLPKDRFSAERLKGVDSTLKIQPAKLEDSAVYLCASSAGGYNTDTQYFGPGTRLTVL.

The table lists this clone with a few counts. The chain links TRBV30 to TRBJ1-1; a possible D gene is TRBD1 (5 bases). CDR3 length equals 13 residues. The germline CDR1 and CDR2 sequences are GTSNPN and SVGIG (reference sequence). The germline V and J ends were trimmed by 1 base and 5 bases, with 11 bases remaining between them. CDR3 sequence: CAWSGRGRTEAFF. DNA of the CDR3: TGTGCCTGGAGTGGTCGGGGGAGGACTGAAGCTTTCTTT.

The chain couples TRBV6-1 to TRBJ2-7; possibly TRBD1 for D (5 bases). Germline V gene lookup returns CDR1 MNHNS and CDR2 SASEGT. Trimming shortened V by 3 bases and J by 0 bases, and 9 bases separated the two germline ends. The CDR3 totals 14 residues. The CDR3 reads CASSDRANSYEQYF. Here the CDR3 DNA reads TGTGCCAGCAGTGACAGGGCTAACTCCTACGAGCAGTACTTC.

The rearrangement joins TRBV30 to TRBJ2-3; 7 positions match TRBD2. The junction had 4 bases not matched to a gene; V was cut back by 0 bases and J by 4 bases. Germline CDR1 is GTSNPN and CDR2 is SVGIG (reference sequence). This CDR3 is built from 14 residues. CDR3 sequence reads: CAWSVRGSADTQYF. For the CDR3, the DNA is TGTGCCTGGAGTGTACGCGGGAGTGCAGATACGCAGTATTTT.

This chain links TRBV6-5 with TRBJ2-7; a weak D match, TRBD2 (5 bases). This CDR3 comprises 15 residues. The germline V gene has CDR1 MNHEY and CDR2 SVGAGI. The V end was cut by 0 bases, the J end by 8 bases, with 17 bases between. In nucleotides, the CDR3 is TGTGCCAGCAGTTACTCTTCGGACTCCCCAGCGAAGCAGTACGTC. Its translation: CASSYSSDSPAKQYV.

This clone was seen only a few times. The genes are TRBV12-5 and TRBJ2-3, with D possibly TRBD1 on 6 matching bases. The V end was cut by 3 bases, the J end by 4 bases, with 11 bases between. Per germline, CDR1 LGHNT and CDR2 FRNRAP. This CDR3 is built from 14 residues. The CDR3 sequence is CASGLQGFADTQYF. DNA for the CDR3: TGTGCTAGTGGTTTACAGGGATTCGCAGATACGCAGTATTTT.